This T cell receptor (beta chain) originates from a study of post-analysis software for immune sequencing data. Across the study: As for disease course, relapsing-remitting, secondary progressive and progressive-relapsing multiple sclerosis were all included.

Findings of the study overall: Multiple sclerosis patients showed significantly lower normalized Chao1 diversity than controls did. Elevated frequency relative to controls characterized a handful of TRBV segments in patients, TRBV5-6, TRBV5-1 and TRBV20-1 among them.

Deletions cut 6 bases from V and 5 bases from J, with 16 bases between. The germline V gene has CDR1 SQVTM and CDR2 ANQGSEA. This CDR3 has 13 residues. Incorporated into the TCR beta cDNA libraries were unique molecular identifiers, which served to reduce PCR and sequencing biases. Via MiXCR, TCRdb re-called the PCR reads, giving one row per CDR3 protein. This sample yields approximately 730,000 distinct CDR3 sequences, of which 35% to 55% are seen a single time; 4.9% belongs to the top ten. This clonotype was seen ten or more times. The antigen remains undetermined. The specimen was blood. V usage is TRBV29-1 and J usage is TRBJ2-5; D ambiguous. The TCR originated in a girl aged 10-17 years with multiple sclerosis. The CDR3 is CSVQSLGTETQYF. The CDR3 region has the DNA TGCAGCGTCCAGTCCCTGGGTACTGAGACCCAGTACTTC.